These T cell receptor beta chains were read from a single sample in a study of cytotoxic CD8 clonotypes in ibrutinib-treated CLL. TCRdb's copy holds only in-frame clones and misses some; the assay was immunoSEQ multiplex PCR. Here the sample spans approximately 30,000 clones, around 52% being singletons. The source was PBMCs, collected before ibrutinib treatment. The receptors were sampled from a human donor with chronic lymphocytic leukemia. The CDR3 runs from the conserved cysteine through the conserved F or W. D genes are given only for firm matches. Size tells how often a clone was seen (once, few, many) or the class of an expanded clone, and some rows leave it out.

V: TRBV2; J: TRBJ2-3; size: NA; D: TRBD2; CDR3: CASIEAGTDTQYF; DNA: TGTGCCAGCATTGAAGCGGGGACAGATACGCAGTATTTT
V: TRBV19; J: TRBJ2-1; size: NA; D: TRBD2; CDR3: CASSTQRELENEQFF; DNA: TGTGCCAGTAGTACTCAGCGGGAGTTAGAGAATGAGCAGTTCTTC
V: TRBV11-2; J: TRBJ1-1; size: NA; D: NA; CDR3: CASSSTNTEAFF; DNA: TGTGCCAGCAGCTCTACGAACACTGAAGCTTTCTTT
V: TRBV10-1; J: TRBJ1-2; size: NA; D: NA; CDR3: CASSDSANYGYTF; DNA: TGCGCCAGCAGTGACTCAGCTAACTATGGCTACACCTTC
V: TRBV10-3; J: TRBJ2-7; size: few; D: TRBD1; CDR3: CATTDRGLVGQYF; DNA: TGTGCCACAACGGACAGGGGGCTGGTCGGGCAGTACTTC
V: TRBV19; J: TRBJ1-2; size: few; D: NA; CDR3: CASSITTYGYTF; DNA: TGTGCCAGTAGTATCACGACCTATGGCTACACCTTC
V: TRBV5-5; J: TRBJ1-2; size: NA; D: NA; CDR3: CASSFYDDSYGYTF; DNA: TGTGCCAGCAGCTTTTACGACGACAGTTATGGCTACACCTTC
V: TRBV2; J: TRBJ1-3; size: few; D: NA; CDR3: CASSGISGNTIYF; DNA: TGTGCCAGCAGCGGGATCTCTGGAAACACCATATATTTT
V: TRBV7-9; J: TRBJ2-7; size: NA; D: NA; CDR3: CASSSIGYWGYDQYF; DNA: TGTGCCAGCAGCTCAATTGGTTACTGGGGGTACGATCAGTACTTC
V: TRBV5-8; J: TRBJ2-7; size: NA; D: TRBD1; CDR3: CASSLGQGASYEQYF; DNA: TGTGCCAGCAGCTTGGGACAGGGGGCCTCCTACGAGCAGTACTTC
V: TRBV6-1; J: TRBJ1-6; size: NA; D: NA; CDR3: CASSEVEGGGNSPLHF; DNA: TGTGCCAGCAGTGAAGTCGAGGGCGGGGGGAATTCACCCCTCCACTTT
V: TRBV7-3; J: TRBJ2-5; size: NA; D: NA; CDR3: CASSLGGLETQYF; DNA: TGTGCCAGCAGCTTAGGGGGGCTGGAGACCCAGTACTTC
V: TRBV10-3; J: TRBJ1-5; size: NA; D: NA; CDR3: CAISESQKGQPQHF; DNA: TGTGCCATCAGTGAGTCACAGAAAGGGCAGCCCCAGCATTTT
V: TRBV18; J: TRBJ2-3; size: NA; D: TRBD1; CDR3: CASSPLKGATTDTQYF; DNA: TGTGCCAGCTCACCACTTAAGGGGGCCACCACAGATACGCAGTATTTT
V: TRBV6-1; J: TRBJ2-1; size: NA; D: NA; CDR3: CASSEGLVLSQFF; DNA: TGTGCCAGCAGTGAAGGTCTAGTTCTCTCGCAGTTCTTC
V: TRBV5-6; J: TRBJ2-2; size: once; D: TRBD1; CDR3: CASSLEGAGRTGELFF; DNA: TGTGCCAGCAGCTTGGAGGGGGCCGGTCGGACCGGGGAGCTGTTTTTT
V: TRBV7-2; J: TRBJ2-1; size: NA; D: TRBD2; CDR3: CASSLAGTSGFNEQFF; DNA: TGTGCCAGCAGCTTAGCGGGGACTAGCGGGTTCAATGAGCAGTTCTTC
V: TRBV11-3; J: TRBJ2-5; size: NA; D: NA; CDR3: CASSQWGEETQYF; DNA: TGTGCCAGCAGCCAGTGGGGTGAGGAGACCCAGTACTTC
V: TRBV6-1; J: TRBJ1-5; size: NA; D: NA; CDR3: CASSVSRGNQPQHF; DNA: TGTGCCAGCAGTGTTTCCAGGGGCAATCAGCCCCAGCATTTT
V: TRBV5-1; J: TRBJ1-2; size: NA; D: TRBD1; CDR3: CASSQPGQTYGYTF; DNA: TGCGCCAGCAGCCAACCGGGACAGACTTATGGCTACACCTTC
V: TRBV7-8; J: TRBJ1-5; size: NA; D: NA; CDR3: CASSLAGNSNQPQHF; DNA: TGTGCCAGCAGCTTAGCGGGGAACTCCAATCAGCCCCAGCATTTT
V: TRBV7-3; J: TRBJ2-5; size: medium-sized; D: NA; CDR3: CASSLGGLETQYF; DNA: TGTGCCAGCAGCTTAGGAGGGCTAGAGACCCAGTACTTC
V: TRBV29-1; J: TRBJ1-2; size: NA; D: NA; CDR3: CSAGPRGGVPYGYTF; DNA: TGCAGCGCCGGACCCCGGGGGGGCGTACCCTATGGCTACACCTTC
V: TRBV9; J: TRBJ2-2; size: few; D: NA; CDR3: CASSVWQDYTGELFF; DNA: TGTGCCAGCAGCGTGTGGCAGGATTACACCGGGGAGCTGTTTTTT
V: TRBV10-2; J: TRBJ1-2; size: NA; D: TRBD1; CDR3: CASKRDRGNYGYTF; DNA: TGCGCCAGCAAGCGGGACAGGGGAAACTATGGCTACACCTTC
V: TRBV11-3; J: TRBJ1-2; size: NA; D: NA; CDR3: CASSLGTFNYGYTF; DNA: TGTGCCAGCAGCTTAGGGACGTTTAACTATGGCTACACCTTC
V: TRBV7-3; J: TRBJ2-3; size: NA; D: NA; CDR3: CASSLTGYTQYF; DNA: TGTGCCAGCAGCTTAACCGGGTATACGCAGTATTTT
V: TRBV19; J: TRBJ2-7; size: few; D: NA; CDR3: CASSVPGHTYEQYF; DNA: TGTGCCAGTAGTGTCCCGGGACATACCTACGAGCAGTACTTC
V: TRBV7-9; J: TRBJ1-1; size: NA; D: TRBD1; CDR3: CASSLTGGNTEAFF; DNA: TGTGCCAGCAGCTTAACAGGGGGGAACACTGAAGCTTTCTTT